The clone carrying this T cell receptor (beta chain) appeared many times. Template material for amplifying TCR beta CDR3 regions consisted of RNA transcripts. TCR CDR3 underwent first-round RT-PCR with the HTBI primer set. Using its own MiXCR run on the multiplex PCR reads, TCRdb lists one record per CDR3 protein. This table has some 270,000 distinct CDR3 sequences, almost 25% appearing once. Not enrolled were patients with uncontrolled infection, other autoimmune disease, pregnancy or lactation. This sample was included in a study of T cells in Graves' hyperthyroidism and ophthalmopathy. Trimming shortened V by 8 bases and J by 1 base, and 14 bases separated the two germline ends. Germline lookup yields CDR1 MNHEY and CDR2 SVGAGI. The CDR3 is 14 residues long.

Sequences were obtained from blood. This TCR was recovered from a woman between 40 and 50 years old with Graves' ophthalmopathy. V and J are TRBV6-5 and TRBJ2-5; D is ambiguous. DNA of the CDR3: TGTGCCAGCTCAGTTGGACCCTCCCAAGAGACCCAGTACTTC. Its translation: CASSVGPSQETQYF.